The 3 T cell receptor beta chains below were found in one sample sequenced in a study of cytomegalovirus exposure and HLA in healthy donors. With 60 Vbeta and 13 Jbeta primers, the PCR was carried out. Method: immunoSEQ multiplex PCR; TCRdb's copy keeps in-frame clones and lacks some. In the table there are more than 100,000 clones, roughly four fifths of which are singletons. The sequencing sample was made of PBMCs. The receptor set was obtained from a woman in her 50s in good health and CMV-seropositive.

In DNA, the CDR3 is TGTGCCAGCAGCCAAGGCTTCGGGGAGGGGGGCTACACCTTC. Residues: CASSQGFGEGGYTF. The rearrangement links TRBV4-2 to TRBJ1-2; TRBD1 is a possible D gene (5 bases). V dropped 1 base and J dropped 8 bases, with 14 bases sitting between them. CDR3 length equals 14 residues. Germline CDR1 LGHNA, CDR2 YNFKEQ.

V usage is TRBV5-1 and J usage is TRBJ2-5; D possibly corresponds to TRBD1 (6 bases). This CDR3 region has 15 residues. Germline CDR1 SGHRS, CDR2 YFSETQ. Trimming cost V 4 bases and J 2 bases, with 15 bases left between them. This chain's CDR3 is CASSPQGGGQETQYF. In nucleotides, the CDR3 is TGCGCCAGCAGCCCACAGGGCGGTGGACAAGAGACCCAGTACTTC.

The chain uses TRBV6-5 and TRBJ2-3; the match to TRBD2 covers 8 bases. With V trimmed by 5 bases and J by 9 bases, 4 bases remained unmatched. The germline gives CDR1 MNHEY, CDR2 SVGAGI. CDR3 length equals 12 residues. The CDR3 spells CASSRSGGTQYF. The CDR3 nucleotides read TGTGCCAGCAGTCGAAGCGGGGGAACGCAGTATTTT.